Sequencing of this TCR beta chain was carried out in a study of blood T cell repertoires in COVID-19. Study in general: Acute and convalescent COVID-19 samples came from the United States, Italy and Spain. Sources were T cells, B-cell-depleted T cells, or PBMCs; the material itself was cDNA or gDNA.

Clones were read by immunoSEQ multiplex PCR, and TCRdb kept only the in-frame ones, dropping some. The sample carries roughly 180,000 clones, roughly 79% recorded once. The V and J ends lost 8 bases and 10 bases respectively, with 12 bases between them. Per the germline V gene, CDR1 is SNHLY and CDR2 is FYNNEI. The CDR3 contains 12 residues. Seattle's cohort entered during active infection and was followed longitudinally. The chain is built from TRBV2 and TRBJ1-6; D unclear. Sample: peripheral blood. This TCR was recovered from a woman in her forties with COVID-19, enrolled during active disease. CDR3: CASVNSGSPLHF. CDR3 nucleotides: TGTGCCAGCGTAAACAGCGGATCACCCCTCCACTTT.